What follows are 14 T cell receptor beta chains derived from one specimen sequenced in a study of shared clonotypes between healthy human individuals (dated by TCRdb to 2019 to 2021). CD8 naive samples were CD45RO-negative cells positively selected for CCR7, giving a CD45RA+CCR7+ population that excluded TemRA cells. Libraries were made using the immunoSEQ multiplex PCR assay. As stored in TCRdb, this immuneACCESS dataset retains in-frame rearrangements with V and J assigned. A fraction of the clones does not appear; measured against another copy, unresolved V genes explain less than half of the discrepancy, and the remainder lacks a known reason. Across this sample there are about 2.2 million clones, with 85% to 95% seen only once. Approximately 1.6% of the sample goes to the ten largest clones. Input material: naive CD8+ T cells from PBMCs. Taken with the paper, the label for cell subset or site translates to: CD45RA+CCR7+. These receptors were collected from a man aged 18 to 29 in good health. Some clones in this sample may be carry-over from other donors' samples.

The chain has TRBV6-1 and TRBJ1-5, with D possibly being TRBD1 (6 bases). CDR1 MNHNS and CDR2 SASEGT come from the germline V gene. The CDR3 covers 14 residues. Trimming removed 3 bases from V and 5 bases from J, with 11 bases in between. This chain's CDR3 is CASSDRHRDQPQHF. In DNA, the CDR3 is TGTGCCAGCAGTGACCGACACAGGGATCAGCCCCAGCATTTT.

The J gene is TRBJ2-1, the V gene TRBV30; D ambiguous. This CDR3 contains 12 residues. Germline V gene lookup returns CDR1 GTSNPN and CDR2 SVGIG (reference sequence). Trimming shortened V by 4 bases and J by 8 bases, and 12 bases separated the two germline ends. CDR3 protein: CAWTLSGDEQFF. CDR3 DNA: TGTGCCTGGACACTTTCGGGCGATGAGCAGTTCTTC.

The chain couples TRBV28 to TRBJ2-7; 10 bases match TRBD2. This CDR3 has 13 amino acids. The V segment lost 5 bases and the J segment 7 bases; nucleotides outside the gene matches: 5. Germline V CDR1 and CDR2: MDHEN, SYDVKM. CDR3 residues: CASSPSGSQEQYF. CDR3 bases: TGTGCCAGCAGTCCTAGCGGGAGTCAAGAGCAGTACTTC.

This chain connects TRBV7-8 to TRBJ2-3; D ambiguous. Germline V gives CDR1 SGHVS, CDR2 FQNEAQ. Deletions cut 2 bases from V and 7 bases from J, with 10 bases between. The length of the CDR3 is 13 residues. The CDR3 sequence: CASSLRLPNTQYF. The CDR3 DNA follows: TGTGCCAGCAGCTTAAGGCTTCCTAATACGCAGTATTTT.

The V call is TRBV4-1, the J call TRBJ1-4; TRBD1 aligns across 7 bases. V lost 4 bases to trimming and J lost 1 base; unmatched junction nucleotides: 6. Per the germline V gene, CDR1 is MGHRA and CDR2 is YSYEKL. The CDR3 consists of 16 residues. CDR3 nucleotides: TGCGCCAGCAGCCGCGACAGGGATCGAACTAATGAAAAACTGTTTTTT. This encodes CASSRDRDRTNEKLFF.

The J gene is TRBJ1-1, the V gene TRBV7-2; D remains ambiguous. Trimming took 6 bases from V and 1 from J, leaving 15 bases between them. The germline gives CDR1 SGHTA, CDR2 FQGNSA. This CDR3 spans 15 amino acids. The DNA for the CDR3 is TGTGCCAGCAGTCAAACTCGGGGTCGGAACACTGAAGCTTTCTTT. Amino acid sequence: CASSQTRGRNTEAFF.

The chain carries TRBV7-6 and TRBJ2-7; 9 nucleotides match TRBD1. CDR3 length: 15 amino acids. Trimming removed 5 bases from V and 3 bases from J; junction bases left unmatched: 8. In germline, CDR1 is SGHVS, CDR2 FNYEAQ. CDR3 DNA sequence: TGTGCCAGCAGCCCGGGACAGGGACCGGGCTACGAGCAGTACTTC. It translates to CASSPGQGPGYEQYF. The full variable domain, rest sourced from reference TRBV7-6 and TRBJ2-7, is GAGVSQSPRYKVTKRGQDVALRCDPISGHVSLYWYRQALGQGPEFLTYFNYEAQQDKSGLPNDRFSAERPEGSISTLTIQRTEQRDSAMYRCASSPGQGPGYEQYFGPGTRLTVT.

The rearrangement joins TRBV2 to TRBJ1-5; D gene ambiguous. V was cut by 7 bases and J by 1 base, with 8 bases left in between. Germline assignment: CDR1 SNHLY and CDR2 FYNNEI. The CDR3 consists of 13 residues. The CDR3 reads CASKVGSNQPQHF. In DNA, the CDR3 is TGTGCCAGCAAAGTCGGCAGCAATCAGCCCCAGCATTTT. The complete variable domain, with remaining parts taken from reference TRBV2 and TRBJ1-5, reads EPEVTQTPSHQVTQMGQEVILRCVPISNHLYFYWYRQILGQKVEFLVSFYNNEISEKSEIFDDQFSVERPDGSNFTLKIRSTKLEDSAMYFCASKVGSNQPQHFGDGTRLSIL.

This chain uses TRBV6-1 with TRBJ2-7, with TRBD2 matching 8 bases. Germline V lookup: CDR1 MNHNS, CDR2 SASEGT. This CDR3 is 15 amino acids long. J was trimmed by 2 bases and V by 0 bases; bases with no gene match: 3. The CDR3 protein is CASSEASGIPYEQYF. The CDR3 DNA follows: TGTGCCAGCAGTGAAGCTAGCGGGATACCCTACGAGCAGTACTTC.

J is TRBJ2-2 and V is TRBV11-2; D call uncertain. The CDR3 extends over 15 amino acids. CDR1 is SGHAT and CDR2 is FQNNGV in the germline V gene. Trimming took off 8 bases at V and 2 bases at J, with 15 bases between the two ends. CDR3 bases: TGTGCCAGCGTAAATAGGGCAGAAAACACCGGGGAGCTGTTTTTT. Protein product: CASVNRAENTGELFF.

This clone was seen a single time. The chain has TRBV6-1 and TRBJ1-1; D ambiguous. V lost 2 bases and J lost 1, with 8 bases in between. The CDR3 length is 14 residues. The germline CDR1 and CDR2 sequences are MNHNS and SASEGT. The CDR3 DNA sequence: TGTGCCAGCAGTGAAAGGGCGACGAACACTGAAGCTTTCTTT. Its translation is CASSERATNTEAFF.

The V and J genes are TRBV7-9 and TRBJ1-3; unclear D gene. There are 15 residues in the CDR3. V was shortened by 5 bases and J by 1 base, with 12 bases between the two germline ends. Per germline, CDR1 SEHNR and CDR2 FQNEAQ (reference sequence). The CDR3 here is CASSPDIGSGNTIYF. CDR3 coding DNA: TGTGCCAGCAGCCCAGACATAGGGTCTGGAAACACCATATATTTT.

The chain recombines TRBV30 with TRBJ2-1; 8 bases are a match to TRBD1. The CDR3 contains 14 residues. Germline CDR1 reads GTSNPN; CDR2 reads SVGIG (reference sequence). Losses at the gene ends were 0 bases for V and 9 bases for J; bases not matched to a gene: 7. Here the CDR3 DNA reads TGTGCCTGGAGTGTCCAGGGGGCTGGCGGTGAGCAGTTCTTC. Encoded protein: CAWSVQGAGGEQFF.

The J gene is TRBJ1-2, the V gene TRBV5-1; 7 positions agree with TRBD1. Germline CDR1 reads SGHRS; CDR2 reads YFSETQ. Trimming cost V 1 base and J 2 bases; bases outside gene matches: 11. The CDR3 sequence is 17 residues long. For the CDR3, the DNA is TGCGCCAGCAGCTTGTCGCCAGGGGGGAAAGAAAACTATGGCTACACCTTC. Protein sequence: CASSLSPGGKENYGYTF.